These 6 T cell receptor beta chains were all obtained from the same sample, sequenced in a study of shared clonotypes between healthy human individuals. Here immunoSEQ multiplex PCR was the method, and the copy in TCRdb shows in-frame clones only, minus some. The sample lists 1.5 million to 1.9 million clones, 95% to 99% occurring once. The specimen sequenced was naive CD4+ T cells sorted from blood. Noted subset: CD45RA+ positively selected. The receptors were sampled from a young man in good health.

This chain uses TRBV5-1 with TRBJ2-1; D is unclear. Trimming took off 4 bases at V and 7 bases at J, with 15 bases between the two ends. From germline, CDR1 is SGHRS and CDR2 YFSETQ. The CDR3 is 14 residues long. CDR3 nucleotides: TGCGCCAGCAGCCCCGCCAGTAGTTTTAATGAGCAGTTCTTC. Its protein product is CASSPASSFNEQFF.

The gene calls are TRBV23-1 and TRBJ1-5; D is unclear. TRBV23-1 is labeled an ORF, and its function is uncertain. The V end lost 0 bases, the J end lost 6 bases, and 9 bases lay between the germline ends. The CDR3 sequence is 14 residues long. The CDR3 sequence: CASSQSGDFQPQHF. For the CDR3, the DNA is TGCGCCAGCAGTCAATCAGGTGATTTTCAGCCCCAGCATTTT.

This chain joins TRBV7-2 and TRBJ2-1, with D possibly TRBD2 on 5 matching bases. Germline values: CDR1 SGHTA, CDR2 FQGNSA. V was cut by 5 bases and J by 1 base, with 12 bases left in between. This CDR3 is 15 amino acids long. CDR3 DNA sequence: TGTGCCAGCAGCCCTCAGAGGACTTCCTACAATGAGCAGTTCTTC. Translated: CASSPQRTSYNEQFF.

This clone has just one count. V and J are TRBV9 and TRBJ2-3, with D perhaps TRBD2 (6 bases). The V and J ends lost 4 bases and 0 bases respectively, with 15 bases between them. Per germline, CDR1 SGDLS and CDR2 YYNGEE. The CDR3 spans 16 residues. CDR3 DNA sequence: TGTGCCAGCAGCAAAAGCCCAGGGAGGAGCACAGATACGCAGTATTTT. As protein: CASSKSPGRSTDTQYF. The full variable domain, in which reference TRBV9 and TRBJ2-3 provide the parts outside the CDR3, is DSGVTQTPKHLITATGQRVTLRCSPRSGDLSVYWYQQSLDQGLQFLIQYYNGEERAKGNILERFSAQQFPDLHSELNLSSLELGDSALYFCASSKSPGRSTDTQYFGPGTRLTVL.

This clone appeared once. The rearrangement links TRBV7-7 to TRBJ2-3; D uncertain. Deletions cut 5 bases from V and 5 bases from J, with 23 bases between. The CDR3 extends over 17 amino acids. Germline lookup yields CDR1 SSHAT and CDR2 FNYEAQ (reference sequence). In DNA form, the CDR3 reads TGTGCCAGCAGCCGGCTTGGGTCTGGGATGGTCCTAGATACGCAGTATTTT. It translates to CASSRLGSGMVLDTQYF. Together with reference TRBV7-7 and TRBJ2-3, the CDR3 gives the full variable domain: GAGVSQSPRYKVTKRGQDVTLRCDPISSHATLYWYQQALGQGPEFLTYFNYEAQPDKSGLPSDRFSAERPEGSISTLTIQRTEQRDSAMYRCASSRLGSGMVLDTQYFGPGTRLTVL.

This chain connects TRBV19 to TRBJ2-7; 8 bases align to TRBD1. The CDR3 sequence is 15 residues long. The junction had 4 bases not matched to a gene; V was cut back by 1 base and J by 2 bases. Germline loops: CDR1 LNHDA, CDR2 SQIVND (reference sequence). In DNA, the CDR3 is TGTGCCAGTAGTATAGTTCCAGGGGGCCCCTACGAGCAGTACTTC. Its translation: CASSIVPGGPYEQYF.